This T cell receptor beta chain appears in the sequencing data of a study of Graves' ophthalmopathy and Graves' hyperthyroidism. Overall study findings and caveats: This model predicted ophthalmopathy progression (sensitivity around 70%, specificity 72.22%). The authors also found most expanded thyroid clonotypes above 0.001 frequency in blood.

The TCR beta CDR3 regions underwent amplification from RNA transcripts. The workflow started with a first-round RT-PCR run with HTBI primers and then moved on to a second-round multiplex PCR. TCRdb passed the multiplex PCR reads through MiXCR, listing each CDR3 protein once. The sample has around 1.1 million distinct CDR3 sequences, about 40% seen once; the top ten hold 8.5% to 14%. In the case of this clonotype: What it binds is not known.

Hyperthyroidism patients, aged 18 to 65, were newly diagnosed, under 2 months' duration. V lost 6 bases to trimming and J lost 6 bases; unmatched junction nucleotides: 8. The CDR3 sequence is 14 residues long. Per the germline V gene, CDR1 is MGHDK and CDR2 is SYGVNS. The sequenced material came from peripheral blood or thyroid tissue (not recorded which). This TCR derives from an adult man with Graves' hyperthyroidism. The chain combines TRBV25-1 with TRBJ1-1; 9 bases align to TRBD1. The CDR3 bases are TGTGCCAGCAGCGCCCGACAGGGGGTATCTGAAGCTTTCTTT. Its translation is CASSARQGVSEAFF.